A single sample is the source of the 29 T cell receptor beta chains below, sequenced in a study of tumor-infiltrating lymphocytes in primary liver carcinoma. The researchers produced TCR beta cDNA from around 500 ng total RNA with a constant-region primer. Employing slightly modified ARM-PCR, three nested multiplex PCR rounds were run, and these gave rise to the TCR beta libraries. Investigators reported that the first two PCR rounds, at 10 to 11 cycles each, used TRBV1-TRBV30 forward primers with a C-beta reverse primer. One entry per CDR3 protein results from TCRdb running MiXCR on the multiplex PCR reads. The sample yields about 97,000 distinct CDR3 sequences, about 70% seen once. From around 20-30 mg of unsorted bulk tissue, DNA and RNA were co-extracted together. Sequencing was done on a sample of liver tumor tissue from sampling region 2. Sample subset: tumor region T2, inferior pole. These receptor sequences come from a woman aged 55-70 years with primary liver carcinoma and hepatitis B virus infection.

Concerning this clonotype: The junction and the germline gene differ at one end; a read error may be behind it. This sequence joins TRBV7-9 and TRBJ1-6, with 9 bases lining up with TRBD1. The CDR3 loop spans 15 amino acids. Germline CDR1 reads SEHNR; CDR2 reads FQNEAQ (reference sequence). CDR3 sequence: CASTLGQGRNSPLHF. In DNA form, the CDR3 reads TGTGCCAGCACCTTAGGACAGGGGAGGAATTCACCCCTCCACTTT. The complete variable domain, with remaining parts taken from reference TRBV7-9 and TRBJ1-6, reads DTGVSQNPRHKITKRGQNVTFRCDPISEHNRLYWYRQTLGQGPEFLTYFQNEAQLEKSRLLSDRFSAERPKGSFSTLEIQRTEQGDSAMYLCASTLGQGRNSPLHFGNGTRLTVT.

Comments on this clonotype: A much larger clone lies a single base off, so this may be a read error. The CDR3 reads CSALGMVSYEQYF. Written as DNA, the CDR3 is TGCAGCGCCCTCGGGATGGTCTCCTACGAGCAGTACTTC. The chain is built from TRBV29-1 and TRBJ2-7, with a weak D call TRBD2 (5 bases). Trimming left V 7 bases short and J 0 bases short, with 13 bases between. This CDR3 is 13 amino acids long. CDR1 and CDR2 from the germline V gene are SQVTM and ANQGSEA.

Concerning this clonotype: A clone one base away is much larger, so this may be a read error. The chain's CDR3 is CASSPSPGGTYNEQLF. The CDR3 DNA is TGCGCCAGCAGCCCTAGCCCCGGGGGAACATACAATGAGCAGCTCTTC. The chain couples TRBV5-1 to TRBJ2-1; D is possibly TRBD2 (6 bases). Germline V gene sequence: CDR1 SGHRS, CDR2 YFSETQ. CDR3 length: 16 residues.

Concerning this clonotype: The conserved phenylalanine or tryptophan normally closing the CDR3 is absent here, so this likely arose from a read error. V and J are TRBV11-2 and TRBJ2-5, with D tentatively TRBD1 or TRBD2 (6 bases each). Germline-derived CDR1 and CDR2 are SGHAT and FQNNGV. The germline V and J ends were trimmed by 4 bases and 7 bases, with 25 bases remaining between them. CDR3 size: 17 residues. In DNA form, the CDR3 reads TGTGCCAGCAGCTCTAAAGGGAGTGTCTGGGGGGCAACGACCCAGTACTCC. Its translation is CASSSKGSVWGATTQYS.

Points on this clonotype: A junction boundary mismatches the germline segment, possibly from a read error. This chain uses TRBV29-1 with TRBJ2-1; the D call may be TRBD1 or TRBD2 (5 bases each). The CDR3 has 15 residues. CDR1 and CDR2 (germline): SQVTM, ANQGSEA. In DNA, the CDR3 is TGCAACGTTGATGGCTGGGGGACCTCCTACAATGAGCAGTTCTTC. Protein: CNVDGWGTSYNEQFF.

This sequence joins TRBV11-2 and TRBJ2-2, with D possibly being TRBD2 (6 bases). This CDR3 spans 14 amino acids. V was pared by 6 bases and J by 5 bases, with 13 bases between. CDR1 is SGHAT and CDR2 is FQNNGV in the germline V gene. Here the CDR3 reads CASSPGGVTGELFF. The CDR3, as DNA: TGTGCCAGCAGTCCAGGAGGGGTTACCGGGGAGCTGTTTTTT. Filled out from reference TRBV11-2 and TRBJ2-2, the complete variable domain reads EAGVAQSPRYKIIEKRQSVAFWCNPISGHATLYWYQQILGQGPKLLIQFQNNGVVDDSQLPKDRFSAERLKGVDSTLKIQPAKLEDSAVYLCASSPGGVTGELFFGEGSRLTVL.

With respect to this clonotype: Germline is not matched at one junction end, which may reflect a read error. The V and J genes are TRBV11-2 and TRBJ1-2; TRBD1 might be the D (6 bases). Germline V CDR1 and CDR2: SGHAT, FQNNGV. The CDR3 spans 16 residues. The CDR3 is CARSLGTPEGFYCYTF. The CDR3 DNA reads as TGTGCGAGAAGCCTCGGGACACCGGAGGGGTTCTATTGCTACACCTTC.

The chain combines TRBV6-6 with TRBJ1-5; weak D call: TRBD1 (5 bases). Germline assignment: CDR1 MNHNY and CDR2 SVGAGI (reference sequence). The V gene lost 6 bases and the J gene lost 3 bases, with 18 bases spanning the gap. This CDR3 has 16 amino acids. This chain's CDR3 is CASSSDMGSDNQPQHF. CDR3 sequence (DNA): TGTGCCAGCAGCTCGGACATGGGAAGTGACAATCAGCCCCAGCATTTT.

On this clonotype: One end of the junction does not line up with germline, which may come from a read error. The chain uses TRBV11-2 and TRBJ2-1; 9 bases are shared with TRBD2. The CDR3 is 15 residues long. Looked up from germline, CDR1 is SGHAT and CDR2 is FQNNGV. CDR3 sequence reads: CASSCTSGFNNVQFF. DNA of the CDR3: TGTGCCAGCAGCTGTACTAGCGGGTTTAACAATGTGCAGTTCTTC.

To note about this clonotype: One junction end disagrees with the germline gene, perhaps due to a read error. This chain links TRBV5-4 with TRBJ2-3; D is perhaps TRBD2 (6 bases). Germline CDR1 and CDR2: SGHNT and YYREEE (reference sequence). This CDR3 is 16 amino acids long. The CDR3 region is CASSLWYRTSTDTHYF. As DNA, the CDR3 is TGTGCCAGCAGCTTATGGTACCGAACTAGCACAGATACGCACTATTTT.

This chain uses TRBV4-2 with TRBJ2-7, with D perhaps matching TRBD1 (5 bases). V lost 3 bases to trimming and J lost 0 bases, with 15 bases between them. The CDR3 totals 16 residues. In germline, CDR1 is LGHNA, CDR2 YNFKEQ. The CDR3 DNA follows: TGTGCCAGCAGCCATCCATGGACATCTAGCTCCTACGAGCAGTACTTC. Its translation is CASSHPWTSSSYEQYF.

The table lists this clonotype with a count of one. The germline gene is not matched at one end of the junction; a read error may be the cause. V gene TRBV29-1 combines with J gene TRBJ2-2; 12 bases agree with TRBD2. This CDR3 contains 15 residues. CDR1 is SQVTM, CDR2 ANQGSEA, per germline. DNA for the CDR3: TGCAGCCCCCGGACTAGCGGGACCGACACCGGGGACCTGTTTTTT. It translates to CSPRTSGTDTGDLFF.

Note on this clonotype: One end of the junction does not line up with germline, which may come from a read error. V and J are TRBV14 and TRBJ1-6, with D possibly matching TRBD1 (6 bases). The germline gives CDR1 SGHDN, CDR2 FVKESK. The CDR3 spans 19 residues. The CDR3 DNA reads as TGTGCCAGCAGCCAGCCCTTCGGGGGGCCGAGTTTCCCGAATTCGCCCCTCCACTTT. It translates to CASSQPFGGPSFPNSPLHF.

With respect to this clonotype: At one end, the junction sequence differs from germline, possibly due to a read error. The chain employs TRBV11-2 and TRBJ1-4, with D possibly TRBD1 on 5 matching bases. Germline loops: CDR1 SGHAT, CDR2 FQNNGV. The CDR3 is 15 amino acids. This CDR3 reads CTSSSGLGVNAKLFF. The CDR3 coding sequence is TGTACCAGCAGCTCGGGACTCGGGGTTAATGCAAAACTGTTTTTT.

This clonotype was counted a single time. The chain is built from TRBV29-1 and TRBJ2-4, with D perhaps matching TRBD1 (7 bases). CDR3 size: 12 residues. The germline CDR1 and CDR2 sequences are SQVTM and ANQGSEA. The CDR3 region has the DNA TGCGGCATTGGGACAGCGCGGGGCATACAGTACTTC. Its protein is CGIGTARGIQYF.

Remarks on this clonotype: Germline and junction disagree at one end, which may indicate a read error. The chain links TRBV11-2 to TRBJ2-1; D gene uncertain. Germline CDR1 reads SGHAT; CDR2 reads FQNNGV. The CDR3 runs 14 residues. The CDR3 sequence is CASSLQGIGNGQFF. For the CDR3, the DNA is TGTGCCAGCAGCTTACAAGGTATAGGGAATGGGCAGTTCTTC.

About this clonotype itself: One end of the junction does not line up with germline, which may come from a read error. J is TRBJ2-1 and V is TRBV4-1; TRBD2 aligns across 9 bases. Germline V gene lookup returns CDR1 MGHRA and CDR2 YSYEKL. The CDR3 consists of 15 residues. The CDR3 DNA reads TGCGCCAGCAGCTTGCTAGCGGGGTCTAACATTGAGCAGCTCTTC. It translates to CASSLLAGSNIEQLF.

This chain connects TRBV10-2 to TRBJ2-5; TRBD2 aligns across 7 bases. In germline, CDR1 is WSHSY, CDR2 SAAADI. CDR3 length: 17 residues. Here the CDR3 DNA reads TGCGTCGGCAGTGAGTCGGTAATAGCGGGTCCCCAAGAGACCCAGTACTTC. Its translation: CVGSESVIAGPQETQYF.

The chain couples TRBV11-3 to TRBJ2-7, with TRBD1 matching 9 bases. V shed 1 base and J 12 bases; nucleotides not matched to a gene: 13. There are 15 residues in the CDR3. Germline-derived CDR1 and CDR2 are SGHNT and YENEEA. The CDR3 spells CASSLGTGGSLGLYF. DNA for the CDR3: TGTGCCAGCAGCTTAGGTACAGGGGGCTCCCTCGGGCTGTACTTC.

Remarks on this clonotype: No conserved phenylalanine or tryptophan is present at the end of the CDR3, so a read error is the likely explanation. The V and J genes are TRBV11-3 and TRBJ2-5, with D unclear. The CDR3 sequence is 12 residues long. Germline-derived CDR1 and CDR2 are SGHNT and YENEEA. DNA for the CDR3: TGTGCCAGCAGCCCGAACGGAGAGACTCAGTACCTC. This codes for CASSPNGETQYL.

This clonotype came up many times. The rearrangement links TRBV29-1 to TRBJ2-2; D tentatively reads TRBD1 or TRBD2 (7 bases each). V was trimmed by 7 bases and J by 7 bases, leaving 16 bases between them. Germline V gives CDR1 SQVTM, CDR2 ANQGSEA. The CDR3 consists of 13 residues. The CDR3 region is CSAMTGRVGELFF. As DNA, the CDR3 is TGCAGCGCTATGACAGGGAGGGTCGGGGAGCTGTTTTTT.

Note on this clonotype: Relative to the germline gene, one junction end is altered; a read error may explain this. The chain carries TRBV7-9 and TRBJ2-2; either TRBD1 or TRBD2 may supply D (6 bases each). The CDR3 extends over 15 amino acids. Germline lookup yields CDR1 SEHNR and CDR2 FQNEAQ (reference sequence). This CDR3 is CAGSPNRGGTGELFF. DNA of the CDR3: TGTGCCGGCAGCCCAAATCGAGGGGGGACCGGGGAGCTGTTTTTT.

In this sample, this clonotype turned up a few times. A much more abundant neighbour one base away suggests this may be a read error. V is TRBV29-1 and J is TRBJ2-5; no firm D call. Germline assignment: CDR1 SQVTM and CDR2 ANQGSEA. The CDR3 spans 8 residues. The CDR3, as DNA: TGCAGCATTTGGCCCTCGGACTTC. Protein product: CSIWPSDF.

CDR3 sequence: CTCSLDRTDTQYF. CDR3 nucleotide sequence: TGTACCTGCAGTTTAGATCGGACAGATACGCAGTATTTT. The chain links TRBV12-3 or TRBV12-4 to TRBJ2-3; D is ambiguous. This CDR3 has 13 amino acids.

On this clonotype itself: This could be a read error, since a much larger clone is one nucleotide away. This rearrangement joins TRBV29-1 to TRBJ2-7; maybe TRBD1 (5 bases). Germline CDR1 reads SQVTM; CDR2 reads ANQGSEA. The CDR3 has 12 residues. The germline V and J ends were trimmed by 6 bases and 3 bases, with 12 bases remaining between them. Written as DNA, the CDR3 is TGCAGCGTAGGGGCAGGGAACTACGAGCAGTACTTC. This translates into CSVGAGNYEQYF.

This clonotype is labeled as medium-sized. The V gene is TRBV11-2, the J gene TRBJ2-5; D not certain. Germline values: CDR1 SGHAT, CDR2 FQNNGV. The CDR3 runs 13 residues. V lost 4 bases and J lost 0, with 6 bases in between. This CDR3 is CASSSQYQETQYF. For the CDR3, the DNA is TGTGCCAGCAGCTCACAGTACCAAGAGACCCAGTACTTC.

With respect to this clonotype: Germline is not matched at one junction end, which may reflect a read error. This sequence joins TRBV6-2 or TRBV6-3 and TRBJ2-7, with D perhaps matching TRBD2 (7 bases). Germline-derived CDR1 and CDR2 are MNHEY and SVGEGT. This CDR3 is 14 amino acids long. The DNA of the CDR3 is TGTGCCAGCAGTCCCGCGGGGGCGCGGAACGAGCAATACTTC. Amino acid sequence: CASSPAGARNEQYF.

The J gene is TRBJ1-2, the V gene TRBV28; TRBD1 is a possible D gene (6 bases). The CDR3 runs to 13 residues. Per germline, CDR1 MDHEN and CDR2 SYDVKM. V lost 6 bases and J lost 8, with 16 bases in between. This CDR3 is CASREDSLGGYTF. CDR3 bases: TGTGCCAGCAGGGAGGACAGTCTAGGGGGCTACACCTTC.

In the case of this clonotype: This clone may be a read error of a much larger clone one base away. In DNA form, the CDR3 reads TGTGCTAACAGTTTACCACTAGAGACCCAGTACTTC. Translation: CANSLPLETQYF. V usage is TRBV12-3 or TRBV12-4 and J usage is TRBJ2-5; D ambiguous. The length of the CDR3 is 12 residues.